Below are 22 T cell receptor beta chains sequenced from a single sample in a study of technical replicates of blood from a handful of donors. Clones were read by immunoSEQ multiplex PCR, and TCRdb kept only the in-frame ones, dropping some. The sample holds about 80,000 clones; roughly 94% are singletons and the top ten take 0.35% to 0.45%. Sequencing input: T cells isolated from PBMCs. These receptors all come from a human donor in good health.

This chain uses TRBV18 with TRBJ1-1; possibly TRBD1 for D (6 bases). From germline, CDR1 is KGHSH and CDR2 LQKENI. The length of the CDR3 is 15 residues. V was clipped by 3 bases and J by 5 bases, with 16 bases between them. CDR3 residues: CASSPGAQGQTEAFF. The CDR3 DNA is TGTGCCAGCTCACCGGGAGCGCAGGGGCAAACTGAAGCTTTCTTT.

The rearrangement links TRBV6-5 to TRBJ2-2; tentatively, D is TRBD2 (5 bases). The CDR3 sequence is 14 residues long. The germline CDR1 and CDR2 sequences are MNHEY and SVGAGI. V was trimmed by 5 bases and J by 6 bases, leaving 13 bases between them. This CDR3 is CASSRNEGAGELFF. For the CDR3, the DNA is TGTGCCAGCAGTCGGAACGAGGGAGCCGGGGAGCTGTTTTTT.

Details on this clone: The germline gene is not matched at one end of the junction; a read error may be the cause. The chain combines TRBV4-3 with TRBJ2-7; TRBD2 aligns across 13 bases. Germline CDR1 LGHNA, CDR2 YSLEER. This CDR3 region has 15 residues. The CDR3 reads CASSQELAGGLEQYF. The CDR3 nucleotides read TGCGCCAGTAGCCAAGAACTAGCGGGAGGGCTCGAGCAGTACTTC.

V gene TRBV29-1 combines with J gene TRBJ1-2; D gene unclear. The CDR3 totals 14 residues. Germline V gives CDR1 SQVTM, CDR2 ANQGSEA. V gave up 0 bases and J gave up 4 bases, with 12 bases separating them. This chain's CDR3 is CSVEDLQDGYGYTF. The CDR3 nucleotides read TGCAGCGTTGAAGATCTTCAGGATGGCTATGGCTACACCTTC.

This clone was picked up one time. The gene calls are TRBV2 and TRBJ2-3; 7 bases are shared with TRBD2. The V gene end was trimmed by 1 base and the J gene end by 0 bases; junction bases not matched to a gene: 4. CDR3 length: 16 residues. Germline V lookup: CDR1 SNHLY, CDR2 FYNNEI. CDR3 nucleotides: TGTGCCAGCAGTGAAGTGGGTAGCGGGAGCACAGATACGCAGTATTTT. Amino acid sequence: CASSEVGSGSTDTQYF.

This rearrangement joins TRBV2 to TRBJ2-1; 12 bases align to TRBD2. The germline CDR1 and CDR2 sequences are SNHLY and FYNNEI. With V trimmed by 5 bases and J by 8 bases, 19 bases remained unmatched. The CDR3 covers 19 residues. The CDR3 nucleotides are TGTGCCAGCAGTACCCAACTAGCGGGAGGCGCCCCGAACATGCATGAGCAGTTCTTC. It translates to CASSTQLAGGAPNMHEQFF.

A single count supports this clone. V gene TRBV4-1 combines with J gene TRBJ2-3, with TRBD2 matching 12 bases. Germline V gives CDR1 MGHRA, CDR2 YSYEKL. The CDR3 sequence is 15 residues long. V lost 4 bases and J lost 3; bases outside the gene matches: 2. The CDR3 DNA sequence: TGCGCCAGCAGCCTGACTAGCGGGAGTACAGATACGCAGTATTTT. Protein sequence: CASSLTSGSTDTQYF.

The genes are TRBV2 and TRBJ2-1; weak D call: TRBD2 (5 bases). Germline V CDR1 and CDR2: SNHLY, FYNNEI. CDR3 length equals 15 residues. V lost 7 bases and J 0 bases, leaving 13 bases between the germline ends. CDR3 DNA sequence: TGTGCCAGCACCAAGCGGAAGAGCTCCTACAATGAGCAGTTCTTC. Translating gives CASTKRKSSYNEQFF.

The chain employs TRBV11-2 and TRBJ1-3, with unresolved D. Trimming pared 1 base from V and 0 bases from J, leaving 7 bases between. The germline V gene has CDR1 SGHAT and CDR2 FQNNGV. The CDR3 has 15 amino acids. The CDR3 nucleotides read TGTGCCAGCAGCTTAGTAGTTAACTCTGGAAACACCATATATTTT. Translation gives CASSLVVNSGNTIYF.

This chain uses TRBV7-6 with TRBJ2-7; D uncertain. The CDR3 totals 12 residues. Trimming removed 5 bases from V and 3 bases from J, with 8 bases in between. Germline CDR1 is SGHVS and CDR2 is FNYEAQ. CDR3 DNA sequence: TGTGCCAGCAGCCCCCCTAACTACGAGCAGTACTTC. Amino acids: CASSPPNYEQYF. Looking up the rest from reference TRBV7-6 and TRBJ2-7 gives the full variable domain: GAGVSQSPRYKVTKRGQDVALRCDPISGHVSLYWYRQALGQGPEFLTYFNYEAQQDKSGLPNDRFSAERPEGSISTLTIQRTEQRDSAMYRCASSPPNYEQYFGPGTRLTVT.

The chain uses TRBV28 and TRBJ2-5, with 8 bases that match TRBD2. The junction had 12 bases not matched to a gene; V was cut back by 6 bases and J by 6 bases. The CDR3 length is 15 residues. Germline V gene lookup returns CDR1 MDHEN and CDR2 SYDVKM. The CDR3 DNA is TGTGCCAGCAGCTCCGGGAGGGGCGCGTTCAAGACCCAGTACTTC. This gives the protein CASSSGRGAFKTQYF.

V and J are TRBV14 and TRBJ2-7, with D possibly matching TRBD1 (5 bases). CDR1 and CDR2 (germline): SGHDN, FVKESK. V shed 1 base and J shed 2 bases, with 12 bases lying between them. There are 15 residues in the CDR3. CDR3 coding DNA: TGTGCCAGCAGCCAAGGAGTTACAGGAACCTACGAGCAGTACTTC. It codes for CASSQGVTGTYEQYF.

The CDR3, as DNA: TGTGCCAGTAGGACAGGGATGTACGAGCAGTACTTC. It yields the protein CASRTGMYEQYF. V and J are TRBV19 and TRBJ2-7; 7 bases map to TRBD1. The CDR3 has 12 residues. V lost 6 bases, J lost 4 bases, and 3 bases stayed unmatched. CDR1 is LNHDA and CDR2 is SQIVND in the germline V gene (reference sequence).

The chain is built from TRBV29-1 and TRBJ2-7; 10 nucleotides align to TRBD1. The germline gives CDR1 SQVTM, CDR2 ANQGSEA. Unmatched junction bases numbered 10, after V lost 4 bases and J lost 7 bases. This CDR3 region has 14 residues. Here the CDR3 reads CSVGSGTGVEEQYF. The CDR3 DNA sequence: TGCAGCGTTGGTTCCGGGACAGGGGTAGAGGAGCAGTACTTC.

The chain couples TRBV27 to TRBJ2-7; 9 positions match TRBD1. The CDR3 is 15 residues long. Germline trimming cut 2 bases from V and 3 bases from J; bases unmatched to any gene: 5. The germline CDR1 and CDR2 sequences are MNHEY and SMNVEV (reference sequence). In nucleotides, the CDR3 is TGTGCCAGCAGTTTAGGTCCGGGACAGGGCTACGAGCAGTACTTC. Its translation: CASSLGPGQGYEQYF.

This chain connects TRBV28 to TRBJ2-7; D uncertain. Germline values: CDR1 MDHEN, CDR2 SYDVKM. The CDR3 is 13 residues long. The V end lost 5 bases, the J end lost 3 bases, and 11 bases lay between the germline ends. CDR3 DNA: TGTGCCAGCAGTCTTTCCCTCTACTACGAGCAGTACTTC. As protein: CASSLSLYYEQYF.

The rearrangement uses TRBV19 and TRBJ1-3; the D is unclear. The CDR3 consists of 16 residues. V dropped 8 bases and J dropped 0 bases, with 17 bases sitting between them. Germline CDR1 and CDR2: LNHDA and SQIVND (reference sequence). The CDR3 region is CASGLGLRSSGNTIYF. The CDR3 DNA follows: TGTGCCAGTGGGCTAGGACTCCGGAGCTCTGGAAACACCATATATTTT.

CDR3 protein: CASSARNTGELFF. The CDR3 bases are TGCGCCAGCAGTGCTCGGAACACCGGGGAGCTGTTTTTT. The V call is TRBV10-2, the J call TRBJ2-2; no firm D call. V was pared by 4 bases and J by 1 base, with 4 bases between. The CDR3 is made up of 13 amino acids. CDR1 and CDR2 from the germline V gene are WSHSY and SAAADI.

The chain uses TRBV5-6 and TRBJ2-7; D may be TRBD1 (5 bases). The germline CDR1 and CDR2 sequences are SGHDT and YYEEEE. This CDR3 has 13 residues. V lost 2 bases, J lost 3 bases, and 9 bases lay in between. CDR3: CASSFARGYEQYF. The CDR3 DNA sequence: TGTGCCAGCAGCTTCGCAAGGGGCTACGAGCAGTACTTC.

CDR3 coding DNA: TGTGCCAGCAGCGTAGAAGACAGTCCCCCCATTAAAGCTTTCTTT. Amino acid sequence: CASSVEDSPPIKAFF. The chain links TRBV9 to TRBJ1-1; possible D gene TRBD1, 5 bases. The V gene lost 0 bases and the J gene lost 9 bases, with 18 bases spanning the gap. In germline, CDR1 is SGDLS, CDR2 YYNGEE. The CDR3 is 15 amino acids. Full variable domain (outside the CDR3, taken from reference TRBV9 and TRBJ1-1): DSGVTQTPKHLITATGQRVTLRCSPRSGDLSVYWYQQSLDQGLQFLIQYYNGEERAKGNILERFSAQQFPDLHSELNLSSLELGDSALYFCASSVEDSPPIKAFFGQGTRLTVV.

The chain is built from TRBV4-3 and TRBJ1-1, with D possibly TRBD1 on 6 matching bases. The V gene's germline CDR1 is LGHNA and CDR2 YSLEER. The length of the CDR3 is 16 residues. V lost 0 bases to trimming and J lost 0 bases, with 11 bases between them. In DNA form, the CDR3 reads TGCGCCAGCAGCCAAGATCTCGGACAGATGAACACTGAAGCTTTCTTT. The encoded protein is CASSQDLGQMNTEAFF.

DNA for the CDR3: TGTGCCAGCAGTGAAGAGACAGGGGGGTATGGCTACACCTTC. The encoded protein is CASSEETGGYGYTF. This chain connects TRBV2 to TRBJ1-2, with 9 bases identical to TRBD1. The ends lost 1 base at V and 5 bases at J; junction bases unmatched: 2. The germline V gene has CDR1 SNHLY and CDR2 FYNNEI. CDR3 size: 14 residues.